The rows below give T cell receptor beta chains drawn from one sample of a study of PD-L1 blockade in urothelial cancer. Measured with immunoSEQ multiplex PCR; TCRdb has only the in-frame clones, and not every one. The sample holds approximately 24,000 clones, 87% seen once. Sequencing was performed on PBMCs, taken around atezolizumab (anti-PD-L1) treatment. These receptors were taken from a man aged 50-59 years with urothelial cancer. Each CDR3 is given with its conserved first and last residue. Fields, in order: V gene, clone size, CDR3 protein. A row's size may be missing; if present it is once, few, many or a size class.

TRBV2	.	CASLDRAASYEQYF
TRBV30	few	CAWTRRTGAQNIQYF
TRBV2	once	CASTEGRGGNTEAFF
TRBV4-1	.	CASSQSRTTLGEQYF
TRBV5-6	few	CASSLAPGQGQKLFF
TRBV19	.	CASSPQGNTEAFF
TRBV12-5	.	CASGSTRTSGWELFF
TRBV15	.	CATSRGLTGEDNNEQFF
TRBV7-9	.	CASSLVGAGGTLGEQYF
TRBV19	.	CASSIDLTPSYEQYF
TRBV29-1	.	CSVRTGGYGYTF
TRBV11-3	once	CASSLEGGGFTGELFF
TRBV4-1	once	CASSTFGEGLNGYTF
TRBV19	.	CASRTRGAANYGYTF
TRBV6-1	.	CATEVIAGGTGELFF
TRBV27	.	CASSFESRGSTGELFF
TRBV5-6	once	CASSLWDTINYGYTF
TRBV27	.	CASSPRTGYGYTF
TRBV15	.	CATSRATGAQTEAFF
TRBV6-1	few	CASSETGIVGYGYTF
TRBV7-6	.	CASSLEHGYNEQFF
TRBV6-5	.	CATHSILYGYTF